This TCR beta chain was observed in a study of radiotherapy plus CTLA-4 blockade in lung cancer. Study as a whole: Objective responses were recorded in about 18% of patients, with disease control recorded in approximately 32%.

Remarks on this clone: Its antigen is not known.

Measured with immunoSEQ multiplex PCR; TCRdb has only the in-frame clones, and not every one. The data show about 48,000 clones, 82% seen once. Enrolled patients, whose metastatic non-small-cell lung cancer was chemo-refractory, received focal radiation plus CTLA-4 blockade with ipilimumab. The CDR3 spans 13 residues. Regarding the study as a whole: In blood, tumor-derived TCR clones expanded after radiotherapy plus ipilimumab.

The clonotype was recovered from a human donor with non-small cell lung cancer who had stable disease on radiotherapy plus ipilimumab. J is TRBJ2-7 and V is TRBV12-2; whether TRBD2, the table's D call, matches the DNA was not checked. TRBV12-2 represents a pseudogene. Sequencing was performed on peripheral blood, taken from a patient treated with radiotherapy plus ipilimumab. The CDR3 protein is CASRSGRIYEQYF. The CDR3 bases are TGTGCAAGTCGTAGCGGGAGAATCTACGAGCAGTACTTC.